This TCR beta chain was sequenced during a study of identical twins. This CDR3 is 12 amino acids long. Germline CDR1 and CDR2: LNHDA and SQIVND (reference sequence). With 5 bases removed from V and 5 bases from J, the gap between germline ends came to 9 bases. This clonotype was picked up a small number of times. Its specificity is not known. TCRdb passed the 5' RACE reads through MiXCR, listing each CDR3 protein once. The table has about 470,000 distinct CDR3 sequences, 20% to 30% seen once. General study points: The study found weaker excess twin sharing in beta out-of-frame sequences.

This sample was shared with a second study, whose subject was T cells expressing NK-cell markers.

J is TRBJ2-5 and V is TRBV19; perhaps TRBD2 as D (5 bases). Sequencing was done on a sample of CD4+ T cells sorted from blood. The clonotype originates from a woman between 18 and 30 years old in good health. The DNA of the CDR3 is TGTGCCAGTAGTGCAGCGGTGGAGACCCAGTACTTC. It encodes CASSAAVETQYF. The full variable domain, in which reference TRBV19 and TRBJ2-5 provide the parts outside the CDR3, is DGGITQSPKYLFRKEGQNVTLSCEQNLNHDAMYWYRQDPGQGLRLIYYSQIVNDFQKGDIAEGYSVSREKKESFPLTVTSAQKNPTAFYLCASSAAVETQYFGPGTRLLVL.